Presented here are 18 T cell receptor beta chains from one specimen sequenced in a study of vaccination and CD4 T cells after COVID-19. Documented treatment: approximately nine-day PBMC culture with coronavirus spike peptide pools or control peptides (ViraFEST assay). Antigens for these TCRs are unknown. Cultured CD4+ T cell DNA underwent sequencing with the Oncomine TCR Beta short-read assay. One entry per CDR3 protein results from TCRdb running MiXCR on the PCR reads. The sample lists over 9,500 distinct CDR3 sequences; around half were seen once. What was sequenced was CD4+ T cells from blood, cultured in vitro. The receptors shown here come from a human donor who had recovered from COVID-19.

J is TRBJ1-6 and V is TRBV11-2; tentative D call: TRBD1 (6 bases). The germline V and J ends were trimmed by 5 bases and 10 bases, with 18 bases remaining between them. The CDR3 loop spans 15 amino acids. Germline assignment: CDR1 SGHAT and CDR2 FQNNGV. CDR3 protein: CASSLSSRGISPLHF. The DNA for the CDR3 is TGTGCCAGCAGCCTCTCCAGCAGGGGTATCTCACCCCTCCACTTT.

The rearrangement links TRBV5-1 to TRBJ2-1; 7 bases are a match to TRBD2. Trimming cost V 1 base and J 0 bases; bases outside gene matches: 10. Per the germline V gene, CDR1 is SGHRS and CDR2 is YFSETQ. The CDR3 is 18 amino acids. CDR3 sequence (DNA): TGCGCCAGCAGCTTGACCACTAGCGCGGCCAGCTCCTACAATGAGCAGTTCTTC. Protein sequence: CASSLTTSAASSYNEQFF.

This clonotype has a handful of counts. The chain links TRBV6-1 to TRBJ1-2; no reliable D call. The CDR3 runs to 14 residues. CDR1 is MNHNS, CDR2 SASEGT, per germline. The V and J ends lost 5 bases and 3 bases respectively, with 13 bases between them. CDR3: CASSLTLLDYGYTF. The DNA for the CDR3 is TGTGCCAGCAGTCTGACACTATTGGACTATGGCTACACCTTC.

This clonotype has just a few counts. It is unclear where the CDR3 begins or ends on the DNA, so no DNA is shown, and the CDR3 is as TCRdb lists it. The rearrangement links TRBV6-2 or TRBV6-3 to TRBJ1-1. Germline loops: CDR1 MNHEY, CDR2 SVGEGT. Inclusive of both ends, the CDR3 amounts to 14 amino acids. The CDR3 loop reads CASSTSAANTEAFF.

The rearrangement links TRBV2 to TRBJ1-1; D unresolved. V lost 4 bases and J 5 bases, leaving 11 bases between the germline ends. In germline, CDR1 is SNHLY, CDR2 FYNNEI. The CDR3 loop spans 13 amino acids. Here the CDR3 reads CASSVRADTEAFF. The CDR3 DNA is TGTGCCAGCAGTGTGCGGGCAGATACTGAAGCTTTCTTT.

This clonotype was recorded once. The chain carries TRBV10-1 and TRBJ2-5; D gene unclear. The V end lost 5 bases, the J end lost 5 bases, and 18 bases lay between the germline ends. This CDR3 has 15 residues. CDR1 WNHNN and CDR2 SYGVQD come from the germline V gene (reference sequence). The CDR3 sequence is CASSFSTGVEETQYF. CDR3 bases: TGCGCCAGCAGTTTTTCGACCGGAGTGGAGGAGACCCAGTACTTC.

V usage is TRBV27 and J usage is TRBJ1-1, with 7 nucleotides matching TRBD1. This CDR3 spans 15 amino acids. In germline, CDR1 is MNHEY, CDR2 SMNVEV (reference sequence). The V gene end was trimmed by 2 bases and the J gene end by 3 bases; junction bases not matched to a gene: 6. CDR3 DNA sequence: TGTGCCAGCAGTTTAAACAGGGGAGGGGACACTGAAGCTTTCTTT. The encoded protein is CASSLNRGGDTEAFF.

The V call is TRBV11-2, the J call TRBJ2-1; 13 nucleotides match TRBD2. The junction had 4 bases not matched to a gene; V was cut back by 7 bases and J by 4 bases. Germline-derived CDR1 and CDR2 are SGHAT and FQNNGV. This CDR3 is built from 15 residues. CDR3: CASTTSGGNYNEQFF. DNA of the CDR3: TGTGCCAGCACGACTAGCGGGGGGAATTACAATGAGCAGTTCTTC.

The gene calls are TRBV7-3 and TRBJ1-1; unclear D gene. The CDR3 totals 14 residues. Trimming shortened V by 5 bases and J by 1 base, and 11 bases separated the two germline ends. Germline assignment: CDR1 SGHTA and CDR2 FQGTGA. The CDR3 is CASSPGPSNTEAFF. The CDR3 DNA follows: TGTGCCAGCAGCCCCGGACCTTCGAACACTGAAGCTTTCTTT.

The chain carries TRBV6-5 and TRBJ2-2; D gene uncertain. The CDR3 runs to 15 residues. Germline lookup yields CDR1 MNHEY and CDR2 SVGAGI. Trimming pared 0 bases from V and 6 bases from J, leaving 11 bases between. CDR3 in DNA: TGTGCCAGCAGTTACTCGAGTGGACGACCCGGGGAGCTGTTTTTT. It codes for CASSYSSGRPGELFF.

The table lists this clonotype with a few counts. The chain carries TRBV2 and TRBJ2-1; D is uncertain. V shed 0 bases and J shed 0 bases, with 6 bases lying between them. The CDR3 contains 15 residues. Looked up from germline, CDR1 is SNHLY and CDR2 is FYNNEI. CDR3 nucleotides: TGTGCCAGCAGTGAAGCGACGAGCTCCTACAATGAGCAGTTCTTC. Its translation: CASSEATSSYNEQFF.

The J gene is TRBJ2-3, the V gene TRBV2, with no clear D. V dropped 7 bases and J dropped 3 bases, with 8 bases sitting between them. The V gene's germline CDR1 is SNHLY and CDR2 FYNNEI. The CDR3 runs 12 residues. CDR3 residues: CASTGRTDTQYF. DNA for the CDR3: TGTGCCAGCACGGGCAGAACAGATACGCAGTATTTT. Drawing the rest from reference TRBV2 and TRBJ2-3, the complete variable domain is EPEVTQTPSHQVTQMGQEVILRCVPISNHLYFYWYRQILGQKVEFLVSFYNNEISEKSEIFDDQFSVERPDGSNFTLKIRSTKLEDSAMYFCASTGRTDTQYFGPGTRLTVL.

This clonotype is labeled as medium-sized (0.01 to 0.1%). This chain uses TRBV10-3 with TRBJ1-1; 9 bases are a match to TRBD1. Germline loops: CDR1 ENHRY, CDR2 SYGVKD. With V trimmed by 6 bases and J by 4 bases, 6 bases remained unmatched. This CDR3 has 14 amino acids. DNA for the CDR3: TGTGCCATCAGCTGGGACAGGGAGGGCACTGAAGCTTTCTTT. Its translation is CAISWDREGTEAFF.

This rearrangement joins TRBV6-2 or TRBV6-3 to TRBJ1-2; D might be TRBD1 (6 bases). The CDR3 runs 14 residues. Germline values: CDR1 MNHEY, CDR2 SVGEGT. V was clipped by 8 bases and J by 2 bases, with 15 bases between them. CDR3 coding DNA: TGTGCCAGCGAGCAGGGGATGGGGAACTATGGCTACACCTTC. Protein sequence: CASEQGMGNYGYTF.

V usage is TRBV11-2 and J usage is TRBJ1-2; the match to TRBD1 covers 8 bases. This CDR3 has 15 amino acids. With 2 bases clipped from V and 8 bases from J, the junction kept 10 bases outside the gene matches. Germline loops: CDR1 SGHAT, CDR2 FQNNGV. CDR3 sequence (DNA): TGTGCCAGCAGCTTAAATACAGGGGGGTTGGGCGGCTACACCTTC. It yields the protein CASSLNTGGLGGYTF.

This clonotype came up once. The chain employs TRBV10-2 and TRBJ2-6; D is undetermined. V was trimmed by 2 bases and J by 2 bases, leaving 7 bases between them. The germline V gene encodes CDR1 WSHSY and CDR2 SAAADI. This CDR3 has 15 residues. The CDR3 loop is CASSEGFTGANVLTF. The DNA for the CDR3 is TGCGCCAGCAGTGAGGGGTTTACTGGGGCCAACGTCCTGACTTTC.

The V call is TRBV11-2, the J call TRBJ2-7; 8 bases match TRBD2. CDR3 size: 19 residues. Germline CDR1 SGHAT, CDR2 FQNNGV. V shed 5 bases and J 0 bases; nucleotides not matched to a gene: 18. The CDR3 DNA is TGTGCCAGCAGCCCTATCCGGGCCCCGACTAGCGAGAGCTCCTACGAGCAGTACTTC. This sequence encodes CASSPIRAPTSESSYEQYF.

The CDR3 is CASRLQGLAGGHGSYEQYF. The CDR3 coding sequence is TGTGCCAGCAGGCTACAGGGACTAGCGGGAGGACACGGCTCCTACGAGCAGTACTTC. V gene TRBV7-2 combines with J gene TRBJ2-7; 15 positions match TRBD2. The V gene's germline CDR1 is SGHTA and CDR2 FQGNSA. The ends lost 6 bases at V and 0 bases at J; junction bases unmatched: 12. The CDR3 spans 19 residues.